These 10 T cell receptor beta chains originate from one sample sequenced in a study of control samples from healthy donors and cancer patients. TCRdb's copy holds only in-frame clones and misses some; the assay was immunoSEQ multiplex PCR. The sample yields about 120,000 clones, around 87% seen once. The sample was PBMCs. The source of these receptors is a woman in her 50s with colorectal cancer.

The genes are TRBV10-3 and TRBJ2-2, with 10 nucleotides matching TRBD2. The CDR3 spans 17 residues. The germline V gene encodes CDR1 ENHRY and CDR2 SYGVKD. Losses at the gene ends were 4 bases for V and 2 bases for J; bases not matched to a gene: 7. CDR3 in amino acids: CAISGVGLATNTGELFF. In DNA form, the CDR3 reads TGTGCCATCAGTGGAGTGGGACTAGCGACCAACACCGGGGAGCTGTTTTTT.

The V and J genes are TRBV6-6 and TRBJ1-2; tentatively, D is TRBD1 (5 bases). CDR3 length equals 12 residues. CDR1 and CDR2 (germline): MNHNY, SVGAGI (reference sequence). V lost 9 bases to trimming and J lost 3 bases, with 11 bases between them. CDR3 DNA sequence: TGTGCCAGTTCGTGGGGGGACTATGGCTACACCTTC. This encodes CASSWGDYGYTF.

This clone was detected once. V and J are TRBV7-3 and TRBJ2-3; no definite D call. The V gene lost 5 bases and the J gene lost 0 bases, with 9 bases spanning the gap. The CDR3 runs 14 residues. Germline assignment: CDR1 SGHTA and CDR2 FQGTGA. CDR3 protein: CASSPRASTDTQYF. CDR3 sequence (DNA): TGTGCCAGCAGCCCCCGGGCCAGCACAGATACGCAGTATTTT.

The chain couples TRBV19 to TRBJ2-3; TRBD1 aligns across 8 bases. Germline loops: CDR1 LNHDA, CDR2 SQIVND (reference sequence). The CDR3 runs 15 residues. V gave up 4 bases and J gave up 6 bases; unmatched junction bases: 9. The CDR3 reads CASSTETYRGDTQYF. The CDR3 nucleotides are TGTGCCAGTAGTACAGAGACCTACAGGGGGGATACGCAGTATTTT.

The rearrangement joins TRBV18 to TRBJ1-6; tentative D call: TRBD1 (5 bases). CDR1 KGHSH and CDR2 LQKENI come from the germline V gene. The CDR3 runs to 17 residues. V was pared by 1 base and J by 0 bases, with 10 bases between. CDR3 loop: CASSPRQIPSYNSPLHF. The CDR3 nucleotides are TGTGCCAGCTCACCACGACAGATCCCCTCCTATAATTCACCCCTCCACTTT.

The chain employs TRBV5-1 and TRBJ2-7; 14 bases map to TRBD2. V lost 4 bases, J lost 0 bases, and 9 bases stayed unmatched. The CDR3 consists of 18 residues. CDR1 and CDR2 from the germline V gene are SGHRS and YFSETQ. The DNA for the CDR3 is TGCGCCAGCAGCCCGGAGGGGACTAGCGGGAGCAGCTCCTACGAGCAGTACTTC. Encoded protein: CASSPEGTSGSSSYEQYF.

The chain employs TRBV7-2 and TRBJ2-7; possible D gene TRBD2, 6 bases. Germline CDR1 is SGHTA and CDR2 is FQGNSA. Between the trimmed V and J ends, which lost 0 bases and 7 bases, there was a span of 16 bases. The CDR3 runs to 15 residues. The DNA for the CDR3 is TGTGCCAGCAGCTTAGCCGTATCGGCGGGGCAAGAGCAGTACTTC. Translating it yields CASSLAVSAGQEQYF.

The rearrangement uses TRBV5-1 and TRBJ1-4, with a tentative D call TRBD1 (5 bases). Germline values: CDR1 SGHRS, CDR2 YFSETQ. The germline V and J ends were trimmed by 5 bases and 1 base, with 9 bases remaining between them. The CDR3 covers 14 residues. The CDR3 sequence is CASSPGGTNEKLFF. In DNA, the CDR3 is TGCGCCAGCAGTCCCGGGGGAACTAATGAAAAACTGTTTTTT.

The V and J genes are TRBV19 and TRBJ2-1, with 8 bases aligning to TRBD2. The CDR3 contains 19 residues. V shed 5 bases and J 1 base; nucleotides not matched to a gene: 16. From germline, CDR1 is LNHDA and CDR2 SQIVND (reference sequence). The CDR3 sequence is CASSSQRGTLVGSYNEQFF. In DNA, the CDR3 is TGTGCCAGTAGTTCACAGCGGGGGACCCTCGTGGGGTCCTACAATGAGCAGTTCTTC.

V gene TRBV3-1 (or the pseudogene TRBV3-2) combines with J gene TRBJ1-1, with D uncertain. This CDR3 spans 14 amino acids. Germline V CDR1 and CDR2: LGHDT, YNNKEL (reference sequence). The V end was cut by 2 bases, the J end by 1 base, with 8 bases between. Here the CDR3 DNA reads TGTGCCAGCAGCCAATTCCGGGGGAACACTGAAGCTTTCTTT. Translated, it gives CASSQFRGNTEAFF.